A single sample gave rise to the 28 T cell receptor beta chains below, sequenced in a study of memory CD4+ T cells and cytomegalovirus serostatus. Profiled with immunoSEQ multiplex PCR; TCRdb holds only in-frame clones, not every one. Of 55,000 to 65,000 clones listed, 82% are singletons. The sort gate was single viable CD3+CD4+CD8-CD45RO+ cells for memory CD4+ T cells. Input material: memory CD4+ T cells from blood. These receptors originate from an adult in good health and CMV-seronegative.

This chain joins TRBV28 and TRBJ1-6; no reliable D call. This CDR3 has 12 residues. Germline assignment: CDR1 MDHEN and CDR2 SYDVKM. Trimming removed 6 bases from V and 4 bases from J, with 4 bases in between. DNA for the CDR3: TGTGCCAGCAGGGAATATAATTCACCCCTCCACTTT. This encodes CASREYNSPLHF.

This rearrangement joins TRBV7-9 to TRBJ1-1; 10 nucleotides agree with TRBD1. Germline V gives CDR1 SEHNR, CDR2 FQNEAQ (reference sequence). The CDR3 covers 14 residues. The ends lost 5 bases at V and 7 bases at J; junction bases unmatched: 7. The DNA for the CDR3 is TGTGCCAGCAGCCTCGGGACAGGGGTGGGTGAAGCTTTCTTT. Translated, it gives CASSLGTGVGEAFF.

In DNA form, the CDR3 reads TGCGCCAGCAGCCTCCGCACCCGGCCCCGCTACAATGAGCAGTTCTTC. Its protein product is CASSLRTRPRYNEQFF. V gene TRBV5-1 combines with J gene TRBJ2-1; D is unclear. There are 16 residues in the CDR3. Per the germline V gene, CDR1 is SGHRS and CDR2 is YFSETQ. Trimming stripped 4 bases from V and 3 bases from J, with 17 bases between.

This chain uses TRBV4-2 with TRBJ1-3; 9 bases are a match to TRBD1. V lost 3 bases and J lost 2; bases outside the gene matches: 2. The CDR3 length is 15 residues. Germline V CDR1 and CDR2: LGHNA, YNFKEQ. The DNA for the CDR3 is TGTGCCAGCAGCCAGTACAGGGGGCCTGGAAACACCATATATTTT. Encoded protein: CASSQYRGPGNTIYF.

The chain employs TRBV9 and TRBJ1-1; TRBD1 aligns across 7 bases. There are 16 residues in the CDR3. Trimming took 5 bases from V and 2 from J; bases not matched to a gene: 12. Germline V gene lookup returns CDR1 SGDLS and CDR2 YYNGEE. The CDR3 reads CASSSPGTVINTEAFF. The CDR3 region has the DNA TGTGCCAGCAGTTCACCCGGGACAGTTATTAACACTGAAGCTTTCTTT.

V gene TRBV29-1 combines with J gene TRBJ1-4, with TRBD1 matching over 11 bases. Trimming cost V 4 bases and J 12 bases; bases outside gene matches: 10. The germline gives CDR1 SQVTM, CDR2 ANQGSEA. This CDR3 is built from 14 residues. The CDR3 region is CSVGNGQGASELFF. CDR3 nucleotides: TGCAGCGTTGGTAACGGACAGGGGGCGTCTGAACTGTTTTTT.

The chain uses TRBV2 and TRBJ1-2, with 8 bases aligning to TRBD1. V lost 3 bases and J lost 2; bases outside the gene matches: 5. The CDR3 is made up of 15 amino acids. CDR1 SNHLY and CDR2 FYNNEI come from the germline V gene. The CDR3 spells CASSDRGRTNYGYTF. CDR3 nucleotides: TGTGCCAGCAGTGACAGGGGGCGAACCAACTATGGCTACACCTTC. Drawing the rest from reference TRBV2 and TRBJ1-2, the complete variable domain is EPEVTQTPSHQVTQMGQEVILRCVPISNHLYFYWYRQILGQKVEFLVSFYNNEISEKSEIFDDQFSVERPDGSNFTLKIRSTKLEDSAMYFCASSDRGRTNYGYTFGSGTRLTVV.

This sequence joins TRBV5-4 and TRBJ2-3; D possibly corresponds to TRBD2 (5 bases). Per germline, CDR1 SGHNT and CDR2 YYREEE (reference sequence). V was clipped by 0 bases and J by 1 base, with 12 bases between them. The CDR3 loop spans 16 amino acids. CDR3 in amino acids: CASSLEVGSGTDTQYF. For the CDR3, the DNA is TGTGCCAGCAGCTTGGAGGTTGGTAGCGGCACAGATACGCAGTATTTT.

The gene calls are TRBV7-2 and TRBJ2-7; D is possibly TRBD2 (5 bases). CDR1 SGHTA and CDR2 FQGNSA come from the germline V gene. Deletions cut 3 bases from V and 5 bases from J, with 14 bases between. There are 14 residues in the CDR3. CDR3 DNA: TGTGCCAGCAGCTTTATTTCCGGGCGGGACGAGCAGTACTTC. It yields the protein CASSFISGRDEQYF. The entire variable domain, with the rest obtained from reference TRBV7-2 and TRBJ2-7, is as follows: GAGVSQSPSNKVTEKGKDVELRCDPISGHTALYWYRQSLGQGLEFLIYFQGNSAPDKSGLPSDRFSAERTGGSVSTLTIQRTQQEDSAVYLCASSFISGRDEQYFGPGTRLTVT.

This chain connects TRBV10-3 to TRBJ2-2; 8 bases are a match to TRBD1. The CDR3 is 13 amino acids. CDR1 and CDR2 from the germline V gene are ENHRY and SYGVKD. J was trimmed by 7 bases and V by 3 bases; bases with no gene match: 1. CDR3 in DNA: TGTGCCATCAGTGAACAGGGGGTCGGGGAGCTGTTTTTT. It specifies CAISEQGVGELFF.

The chain carries TRBV6-5 and TRBJ2-4; 8 bases align to TRBD1. Looked up from germline, CDR1 is MNHEY and CDR2 is SVGAGI. This CDR3 comprises 15 residues. J gave up 1 base and V 6 bases, and 5 bases lay outside the gene matches. As DNA, the CDR3 is TGTGCCAGCAGGGTCCGGACAGGGGCCAAAAACATTCAGTACTTC. This encodes CASRVRTGAKNIQYF.

The chain recombines TRBV7-2 with TRBJ1-2, with D possibly being TRBD1 (5 bases). This CDR3 has 15 amino acids. Deletions cut 1 base from V and 7 bases from J, with 16 bases between. Germline V gene lookup returns CDR1 SGHTA and CDR2 FQGNSA. DNA for the CDR3: TGTGCCAGCAGCTTAGTAGCCATGTCGGGGGGTGGCTACACCTTC. Translated: CASSLVAMSGGGYTF.

The rearrangement uses TRBV9 and TRBJ2-5; perhaps TRBD2 as D (6 bases). V lost 7 bases and J 1 base, leaving 8 bases between the germline ends. The length of the CDR3 is 12 residues. CDR1 and CDR2 from the germline V gene are SGDLS and YYNGEE. CDR3: CASGSGQETQYF. DNA of the CDR3: TGTGCCAGCGGTAGCGGCCAAGAGACCCAGTACTTC.

The V gene is TRBV5-6, the J gene TRBJ2-5, with 10 positions matching TRBD2. Trimming removed 0 bases from V and 7 bases from J; junction bases left unmatched: 6. Germline CDR1 SGHDT, CDR2 YYEEEE. The CDR3 is 15 amino acids. CDR3 protein: CASSLEKRGGGTQYF. CDR3 sequence (DNA): TGTGCCAGCAGCTTGGAGAAGCGGGGGGGCGGGACCCAGTACTTC.

This clone was counted a single time. V is TRBV29-1 and J is TRBJ2-2; a possible D gene is TRBD2 (7 bases). V was pared by 4 bases and J by 5 bases, with 11 bases between. This CDR3 is 13 amino acids long. Germline CDR1 SQVTM, CDR2 ANQGSEA. The CDR3 DNA sequence: TGCAGCGTTGTCGGGGGGCCTACCGGGGAGCTGTTTTTT. It codes for CSVVGGPTGELFF.

The gene calls are TRBV18 and TRBJ1-2; 7 bases line up with TRBD1. The J segment lost 6 bases and the V segment lost 2 bases, leaving 3 bases of the junction unmatched. CDR3 size: 13 residues. The germline V gene encodes CDR1 KGHSH and CDR2 LQKENI. The chain's CDR3 is CASSPKGADGYTF. The CDR3 DNA reads as TGTGCCAGCTCACCAAAGGGGGCCGATGGCTACACCTTC.

The chain is built from TRBV7-2 and TRBJ2-7; TRBD2 might be the D (7 bases). The better agreement between TRBJ2-5 and the DNA end casts doubt on the J call. Germline V gives CDR1 SGHTA, CDR2 FQGNSA. The CDR3 loop spans 16 amino acids. The CDR3 region is CASSPRGGGYQETQYF. CDR3 bases: TGTGCCAGCAGCCCCCGCGGGGGCGGGTACCAAGAGACCCAGTACTTC.

V is TRBV7-2 and J is TRBJ1-2; a weak D match, TRBD1 (6 bases). This CDR3 spans 16 amino acids. Per germline, CDR1 SGHTA and CDR2 FQGNSA. The V gene lost 4 bases and the J gene lost 2 bases, with 17 bases spanning the gap. Here the CDR3 DNA reads TGTGCCAGCAGCTCCCACTGGGGGGGCCTAAACTATGGCTACACCTTC. Amino acid sequence: CASSSHWGGLNYGYTF.

The chain carries TRBV4-1 and TRBJ2-7; 7 bases are shared with TRBD1. Trimming at V came to 4 bases and at J to 0 bases, leaving 6 bases not matched to a gene. Germline CDR1 is MGHRA and CDR2 is YSYEKL. The CDR3 is made up of 15 amino acids. DNA for the CDR3: TGCGCCAGCAGCCGTTCCGGGACAGCCTCCTACGAGCAGTACTTC. Residues: CASSRSGTASYEQYF.

The genes are TRBV5-4 and TRBJ2-1, with 9 bases fitting TRBD1. Germline V lookup: CDR1 SGHNT, CDR2 YYREEE (reference sequence). The CDR3 loop spans 14 amino acids. Losses at the gene ends were 3 bases for V and 7 bases for J; bases not matched to a gene: 5. This CDR3 is CASSSTGQGNEQFF. The CDR3 DNA reads TGTGCCAGCAGCTCGACTGGACAGGGGAATGAGCAGTTCTTC.

V gene TRBV5-1 combines with J gene TRBJ1-1; D might be TRBD1 (5 bases). The germline V gene has CDR1 SGHRS and CDR2 YFSETQ. Trimming removed 4 bases at V and 0 bases at J, with 13 bases between. The CDR3 sequence is 15 residues long. The CDR3, as DNA: TGCGCCAGCAGCGACCCCAGGGCCTTGAACACTGAAGCTTTCTTT. Its protein is CASSDPRALNTEAFF.

This rearrangement joins TRBV6-5 to TRBJ2-7; 10 bases map to TRBD1. CDR3 length: 13 amino acids. V gave up 4 bases and J gave up 7 bases; unmatched junction bases: 4. The germline V gene has CDR1 MNHEY and CDR2 SVGAGI. The CDR3 spells CASSSSDRGEQYF. CDR3 nucleotides: TGTGCCAGCAGTTCCTCGGACAGGGGGGAGCAGTACTTC.

The V gene is TRBV4-1, the J gene TRBJ1-6, with a weak D call TRBD1 (5 bases). Germline V CDR1 and CDR2: MGHRA, YSYEKL. This CDR3 contains 13 residues. The V gene lost 3 bases and the J gene lost 10 bases, with 10 bases spanning the gap. In DNA, the CDR3 is TGCGCCAGCAGCCAGGGGCTGGGGTCACCCCTCCACTTT. Amino acid sequence: CASSQGLGSPLHF.

The chain joins TRBV6-6 to TRBJ2-2; TRBD1 is a possible D gene (5 bases). There are 13 residues in the CDR3. CDR1 and CDR2 (germline): MNHNY, SVGAGI (reference sequence). The V gene lost 4 bases and the J gene lost 5 bases, with 8 bases spanning the gap. CDR3 in amino acids: CASSSRVTGELFF. The CDR3 DNA reads TGTGCCAGCAGTTCCAGGGTTACCGGGGAGCTGTTTTTT.

V is TRBV4-1 and J is TRBJ2-7, with 11 bases lining up with TRBD1. Losses at the gene ends were 1 base for V and 3 bases for J; bases not matched to a gene: 2. The V gene's germline CDR1 is MGHRA and CDR2 YSYEKL. The CDR3 consists of 15 residues. CDR3 residues: CASSQVGTGGYEQYF. The DNA for the CDR3 is TGCGCCAGCAGCCAAGTCGGGACAGGGGGCTACGAGCAGTACTTC.

The V gene is TRBV27, the J gene TRBJ1-5, with D tentatively TRBD1 (5 bases). Trimming cost V 6 bases and J 2 bases, with 11 bases left between them. The CDR3 totals 14 residues. Per the germline V gene, CDR1 is MNHEY and CDR2 is SMNVEV (reference sequence). The CDR3 spells CASSQGLGNQPQHF. The CDR3 DNA reads TGTGCCAGCAGCCAGGGTTTGGGCAATCAGCCCCAGCATTTT.

The chain has TRBV11-2 and TRBJ1-6; no clear D gene. The germline CDR1 and CDR2 sequences are SGHAT and FQNNGV. V was clipped by 3 bases and J by 7 bases, with 19 bases between them. The CDR3 length is 17 residues. The CDR3 DNA reads as TGTGCCAGCAGCTTGGGTTCGGGTCGCAGCCGCAATTCACCCCTCCACTTT. This codes for CASSLGSGRSRNSPLHF.

The gene calls are TRBV7-2 and TRBJ2-7; D gene ambiguous. In germline, CDR1 is SGHTA, CDR2 FQGNSA. V lost 0 bases and J 3 bases, leaving 15 bases between the germline ends. The CDR3 extends over 16 amino acids. CDR3 DNA: TGTGCCAGCAGCTTAGCAGGACCGACGTCTCGCTACGAGCAGTACTTC. Translating it yields CASSLAGPTSRYEQYF.